Listed below are T cell receptor beta chains from one sample, sequenced in a study of CD4+ T cells in melanoma. Here immunoSEQ multiplex PCR was the method, and the copy in TCRdb shows in-frame clones only, minus some. The table lists more than 110,000 clones, about nine tenths of them singletons. All receptors derive from a human donor with melanoma. Both conserved end residues are part of each CDR3. The order of the fields is V gene, CDR3 protein.

TRBV5-1	CASTMDGTYEQYF
TRBV11-2	CASSLAGPENTEAFF
TRBV27	CASRSGSSGANVLTF
TRBV5-1	CASSLGDPLETQYF
TRBV4-2	CASSQEPAGGPTGELFF
TRBV27	CASSSWGGESAGYTF
TRBV30	CAWERGGPLETQYF
TRBV19	CASNLWGGNTEAFF
TRBV2	CASSAEGQGTTEAFF
TRBV7-9	CASSLGLGGGVVKAFF
TRBV5-1	CASSRLGTGAQEQYF
TRBV7-3	CASSLSGAGAGDTQYF
TRBV4-1	CASSHQLSGELFF
TRBV5-1	CASRALQGSGYGYTF
TRBV5-1	CASSLSGTGRSNEKLFF
TRBV6-5	CASSYSSAFGGSPLHF
TRBV2	CASSPTPRTDGTGPGNEQFF